This TCR beta chain was found in a study of cytomegalovirus exposure and HLA in healthy donors. General observations from the study: The classifier reportedly diagnosed cytomegalovirus status with high specificity and sensitivity. While the bulk of TCR sequences proved rare, some public TCRs turned up in many donors. According to a subsequent analysis, TCR clusters identified in the first cohort showed a tendency to co-occur across the 120 or so validation repertoires. There were 150 to 200 TCR beta chains listed as cytomegalovirus-associated.

Germline V CDR1 and CDR2: MDHEN, SYDVKM. The V end was cut by 8 bases, the J end by 3 bases, with 16 bases between. The length of the CDR3 is 14 residues. Method: immunoSEQ multiplex PCR; TCRdb's copy keeps in-frame clones and lacks some. Of around 300,000 clones listed, around 90% are singletons. Comments on this clone: Antigen specificity is unknown.

Input material: PBMCs. The TCR originated in a woman aged 25-40 years in good health and CMV-seropositive. The V call is TRBV28, the J call TRBJ1-2; D perhaps matches TRBD1 (5 bases). The CDR3 DNA sequence: TGTGCCAGCCCCTTCGCGGCGGGGCACTATGGCTACACCTTC. It codes for CASPFAAGHYGYTF.